Presented here are 15 T cell receptor beta chains from one specimen sequenced in a study of blood T cells in healthy people across ages. Next came a second PCR, run for about 6 to 11 cycles, which used a sample-barcoded 5' primer along with a J-beta primer mix. TCRdb analysed the 5' RACE reads with MiXCR anew, one entry per CDR3 protein. The data hold over a million distinct CDR3 sequences, with less than 45% observed a single time. The sequenced material came from blood. The receptors shown here come from a woman aged 18-30 years in good health.

This clonotype occurred once. V usage is TRBV7-9 and J usage is TRBJ1-4, with D tentatively TRBD1 (5 bases). This CDR3 spans 12 amino acids. Trimming pared 7 bases from V and 8 bases from J, leaving 11 bases between. The V gene's germline CDR1 is SEHNR and CDR2 FQNEAQ (reference sequence). Written as DNA, the CDR3 is TGTGCCAGCACTATTACAGGCGAAAAACTGTTTTTT. Protein product: CASTITGEKLFF.

This clonotype was observed a handful of times. The chain links TRBV28 to TRBJ2-1; TRBD2 might be the D (5 bases). V was trimmed by 6 bases and J by 0 bases, leaving 12 bases between them. Germline assignment: CDR1 MDHEN and CDR2 SYDVKM. The CDR3 sequence is 15 residues long. As DNA, the CDR3 is TGTGCCAGCAGGGCTAGCCTATACTCCTACAATGAGCAGTTCTTC. Translating gives CASRASLYSYNEQFF.

The chain has TRBV7-9 and TRBJ1-1; 7 bases match TRBD1. The CDR3 extends over 14 amino acids. J gave up 4 bases and V 4 bases, and 6 bases lay outside the gene matches. Per germline, CDR1 SEHNR and CDR2 FQNEAQ (reference sequence). The CDR3 loop reads CASSSGQPITEAFF. As DNA, the CDR3 is TGTGCCAGCAGCTCGGGACAGCCGATCACTGAAGCTTTCTTT.

This chain links TRBV6-1 with TRBJ2-7; TRBD2 agrees at 8 bases. Trimming cost V 6 bases and J 4 bases; bases outside gene matches: 5. Per the germline V gene, CDR1 is MNHNS and CDR2 is SASEGT. The CDR3 consists of 13 residues. This CDR3 is CASRAGARYEQYF. CDR3 in DNA: TGTGCCAGCAGAGCGGGAGCTAGATACGAGCAGTACTTC.

This clonotype has only one observation. This chain links TRBV24-1 with TRBJ1-1; no clear D. The CDR3 loop spans 13 amino acids. Trimming left V 4 bases short and J 3 bases short, with 8 bases between. From germline, CDR1 is KGHDR and CDR2 SFDVKD. DNA for the CDR3: TGTGCCACCAGTGAAGGCCGGGACACTGAAGCTTTCTTT. Its translation: CATSEGRDTEAFF.

The J gene is TRBJ1-3, the V gene TRBV20-1; D not resolved. V lost 6 bases and J lost 4, with 10 bases in between. The CDR3 has 12 amino acids. Germline values: CDR1 DFQATT, CDR2 SNEGSKA (reference sequence). This CDR3 is CSAATPGNTIYF. CDR3 in DNA: TGCAGTGCGGCGACACCCGGAAACACCATATATTTT.

The chain recombines TRBV5-1 with TRBJ1-1, with D perhaps matching TRBD1 (5 bases). CDR1 SGHRS and CDR2 YFSETQ come from the germline V gene. Trimming stripped 3 bases from V and 2 bases from J, with 11 bases between. CDR3 size: 14 residues. For the CDR3, the DNA is TGCGCCAGCAGCTCAATACAGGACAACACTGAAGCTTTCTTT. The encoded protein is CASSSIQDNTEAFF.

The chain's CDR3 is CASSVHPEREAFF. CDR3 coding DNA: TGTGCCAGCAGCGTACACCCGGAGAGGGAGGCTTTCTTT. The rearrangement joins TRBV9 to TRBJ1-1, with D unclear. V lost 1 base and J 11 bases, leaving 15 bases between the germline ends. The CDR3 is 13 residues long. Germline V gives CDR1 SGDLS, CDR2 YYNGEE. The whole variable domain, filled in from reference TRBV9 and TRBJ1-1, reads DSGVTQTPKHLITATGQRVTLRCSPRSGDLSVYWYQQSLDQGLQFLIQYYNGEERAKGNILERFSAQQFPDLHSELNLSSLELGDSALYFCASSVHPEREAFFGQGTRLTVV.

This clonotype appeared once. V is TRBV27 and J is TRBJ1-2; D not certain. V was shortened by 5 bases and J by 8 bases, with 15 bases between the two germline ends. This CDR3 comprises 13 residues. The germline V gene has CDR1 MNHEY and CDR2 SMNVEV (reference sequence). The CDR3 loop is CASSVRFLGGYTF. The CDR3 coding sequence is TGTGCCAGCAGTGTAAGGTTTTTGGGGGGCTACACCTTC.

This chain uses TRBV20-1 with TRBJ2-3, with D perhaps TRBD1 (6 bases). Deletions cut 3 bases from V and 2 bases from J, with 15 bases between. This CDR3 has 15 residues. Germline V gene data show CDR1 as DFQATT and CDR2 as SNEGSKA (reference sequence). In DNA, the CDR3 is TGCAGTGCTAGCCCGGGACAAGGTCTCACAGATACGCAGTATTTT. Translated, it gives CSASPGQGLTDTQYF.

This clonotype was recorded at least ten times. The chain is built from TRBV7-2 and TRBJ1-2; D uncertain. V lost 1 base and J lost 2, with 8 bases in between. The CDR3 contains 14 residues. Germline V lookup: CDR1 SGHTA, CDR2 FQGNSA. The CDR3 region is CASSLVPTNYGYTF. The CDR3 DNA reads TGTGCCAGCAGCTTAGTCCCAACCAACTATGGCTACACCTTC. The full variable domain, its missing parts supplied by reference TRBV7-2 and TRBJ1-2, is GAGVSQSPSNKVTEKGKDVELRCDPISGHTALYWYRQSLGQGLEFLIYFQGNSAPDKSGLPSDRFSAERTGGSVSTLTIQRTQQEDSAVYLCASSLVPTNYGYTFGSGTRLTVV.

J is TRBJ1-4 and V is TRBV6-6; no definite D call. Germline V gene sequence: CDR1 MNHNY, CDR2 SVGAGI (reference sequence). The V and J ends lost 6 bases and 10 bases respectively, with 9 bases between them. This CDR3 comprises 11 residues. CDR3 nucleotides: TGTGCCAGCAGAACCACGGGAAAACTGTTTTTT. It specifies CASRTTGKLFF.

The V call is TRBV2, the J call TRBJ2-1; 7 bases line up with TRBD2. V was pared by 4 bases and J by 5 bases, with 5 bases of the junction left unmatched. Germline CDR1 is SNHLY and CDR2 is FYNNEI. CDR3 length: 14 amino acids. The CDR3 reads CASSARDYHNEQFF. CDR3 nucleotide sequence: TGTGCCAGCAGTGCCCGGGACTACCACAATGAGCAGTTCTTC. Using reference TRBV2 and TRBJ2-1 for the parts outside the CDR3, the full variable domain is EPEVTQTPSHQVTQMGQEVILRCVPISNHLYFYWYRQILGQKVEFLVSFYNNEISEKSEIFDDQFSVERPDGSNFTLKIRSTKLEDSAMYFCASSARDYHNEQFFGPGTRLTVL.

V and J are TRBV5-6 and TRBJ2-1; D is perhaps TRBD1 or TRBD2 (5 bases each). Per germline, CDR1 SGHDT and CDR2 YYEEEE. This CDR3 is 18 amino acids long. V was clipped by 5 bases and J by 3 bases, with 24 bases between them. The DNA of the CDR3 is TGTGCCAGCAGATTCGATCCCACCGGGACGGACGGCTACAATGAGCAGTTCTTC. Translated, it gives CASRFDPTGTDGYNEQFF. The whole variable domain, filled in from reference TRBV5-6 and TRBJ2-1, reads DAGVTQSPTHLIKTRGQQVTLRCSPKSGHDTVSWYQQALGQGPQFIFQYYEEEERQRGNFPDRFSGHQFPNYSSELNVNALLLGDSALYLCASRFDPTGTDGYNEQFFGPGTRLTVL.

CDR3 residues: CSARDGRPLNQPQHF. The CDR3 DNA reads TGCAGTGCTAGAGATGGCAGGCCTCTCAATCAGCCCCAGCATTTT. The chain carries TRBV20-1 and TRBJ1-5; no clear D. The germline CDR1 and CDR2 sequences are DFQATT and SNEGSKA (reference sequence). Trimming removed 0 bases at V and 3 bases at J, with 12 bases between. This CDR3 is built from 15 residues.